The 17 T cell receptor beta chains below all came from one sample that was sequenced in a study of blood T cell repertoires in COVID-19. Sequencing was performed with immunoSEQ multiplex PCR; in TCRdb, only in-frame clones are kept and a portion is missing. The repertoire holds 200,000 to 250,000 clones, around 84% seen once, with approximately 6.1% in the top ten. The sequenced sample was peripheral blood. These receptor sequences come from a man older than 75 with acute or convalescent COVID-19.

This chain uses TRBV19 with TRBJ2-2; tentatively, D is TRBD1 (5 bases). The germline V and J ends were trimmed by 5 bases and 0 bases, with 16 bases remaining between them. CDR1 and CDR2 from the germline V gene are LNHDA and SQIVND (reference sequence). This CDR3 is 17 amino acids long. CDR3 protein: CASSAPTGYANTGELFF. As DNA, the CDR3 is TGTGCCAGTAGTGCCCCTACAGGATACGCGAACACCGGGGAGCTGTTTTTT.

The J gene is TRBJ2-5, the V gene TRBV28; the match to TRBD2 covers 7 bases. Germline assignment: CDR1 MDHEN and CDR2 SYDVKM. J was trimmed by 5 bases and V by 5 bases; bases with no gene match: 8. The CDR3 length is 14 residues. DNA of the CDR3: TGTGCCAGCAGTCTTGGGGGGGGTTTGGAGACCCAGTACTTC. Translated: CASSLGGGLETQYF.

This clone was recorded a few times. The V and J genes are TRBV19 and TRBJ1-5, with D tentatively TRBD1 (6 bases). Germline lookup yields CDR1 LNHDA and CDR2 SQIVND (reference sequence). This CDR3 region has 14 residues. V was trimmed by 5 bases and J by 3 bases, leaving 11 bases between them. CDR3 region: CASSQRQDNQPQHF. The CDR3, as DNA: TGTGCCAGTAGTCAGAGACAGGACAATCAGCCCCAGCATTTT.

This CDR3 reads CAIRQDSYNEQFF. CDR3 DNA: TGTGCCATCAGACAGGACTCCTACAATGAGCAGTTCTTC. This sequence joins TRBV10-3 and TRBJ2-1; D possibly corresponds to TRBD1 (5 bases). Germline lookup yields CDR1 ENHRY and CDR2 SYGVKD. The CDR3 runs 13 residues. V lost 6 bases to trimming and J lost 0 bases, with 6 bases between them.

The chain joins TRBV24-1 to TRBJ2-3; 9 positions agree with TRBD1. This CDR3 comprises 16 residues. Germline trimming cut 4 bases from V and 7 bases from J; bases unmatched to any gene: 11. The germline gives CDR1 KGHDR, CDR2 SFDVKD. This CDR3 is CATSDRGQGSRYTQYF. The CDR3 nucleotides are TGTGCCACCAGTGACCGCGGACAGGGGAGCAGGTATACGCAGTATTTT.

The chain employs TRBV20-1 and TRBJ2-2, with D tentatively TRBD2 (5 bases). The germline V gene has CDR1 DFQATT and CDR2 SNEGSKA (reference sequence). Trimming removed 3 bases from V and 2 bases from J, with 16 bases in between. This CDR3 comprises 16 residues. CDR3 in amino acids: CSASCEEVGNTGELFF. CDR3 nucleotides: TGCAGTGCTAGTTGCGAGGAGGTAGGAAACACCGGGGAGCTGTTTTTT.

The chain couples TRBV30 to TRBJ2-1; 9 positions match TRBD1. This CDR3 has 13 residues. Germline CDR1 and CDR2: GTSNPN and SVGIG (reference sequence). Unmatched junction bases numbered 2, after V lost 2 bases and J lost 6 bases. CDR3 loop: CAWSRDRVNEQFF. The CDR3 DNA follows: TGTGCCTGGAGTAGGGACAGGGTCAATGAGCAGTTCTTC.

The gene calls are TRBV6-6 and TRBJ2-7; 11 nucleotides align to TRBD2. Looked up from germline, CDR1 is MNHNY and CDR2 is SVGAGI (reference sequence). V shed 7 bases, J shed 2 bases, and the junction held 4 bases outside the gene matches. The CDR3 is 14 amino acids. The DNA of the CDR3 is TGTGCCAGCAATCTAGCGGGAGGACCCTACGAGCAGTACTTC. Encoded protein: CASNLAGGPYEQYF.

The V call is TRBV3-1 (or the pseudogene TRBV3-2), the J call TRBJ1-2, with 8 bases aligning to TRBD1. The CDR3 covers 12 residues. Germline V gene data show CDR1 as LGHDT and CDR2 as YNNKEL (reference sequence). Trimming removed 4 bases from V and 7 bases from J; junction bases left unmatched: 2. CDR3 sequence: CASSRTGIGYTF. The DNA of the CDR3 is TGTGCCAGCAGCCGGACAGGGATTGGCTACACCTTC.

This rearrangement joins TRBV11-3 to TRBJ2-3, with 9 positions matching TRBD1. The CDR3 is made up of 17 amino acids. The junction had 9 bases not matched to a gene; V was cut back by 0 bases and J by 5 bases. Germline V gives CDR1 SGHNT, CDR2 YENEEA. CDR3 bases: TGTGCCAGCAGCTTAGAAGGGACAGGGCCGAAAGGAGATACGCAGTATTTT. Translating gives CASSLEGTGPKGDTQYF.

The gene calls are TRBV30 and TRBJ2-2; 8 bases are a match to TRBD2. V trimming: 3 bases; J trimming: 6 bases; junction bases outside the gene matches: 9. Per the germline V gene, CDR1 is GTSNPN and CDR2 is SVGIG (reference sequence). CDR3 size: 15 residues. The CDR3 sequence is CAWRTPGLDAGELFF. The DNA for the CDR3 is TGTGCCTGGAGAACCCCGGGACTAGACGCCGGGGAGCTGTTTTTT.

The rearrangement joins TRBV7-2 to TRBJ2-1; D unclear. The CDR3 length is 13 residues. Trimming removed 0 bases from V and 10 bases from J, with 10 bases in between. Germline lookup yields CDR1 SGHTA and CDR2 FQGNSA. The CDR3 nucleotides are TGTGCCAGCAGCTTAGCGGCCGCCTCGGAGCAGTTCTTC. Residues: CASSLAAASEQFF.

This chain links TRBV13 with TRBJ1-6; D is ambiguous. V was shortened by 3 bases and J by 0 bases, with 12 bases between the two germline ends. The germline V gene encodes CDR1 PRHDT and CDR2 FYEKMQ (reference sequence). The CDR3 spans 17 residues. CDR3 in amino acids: CASSFGLSYSYNSPLHF. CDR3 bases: TGTGCCAGCAGCTTCGGTCTGAGTTACTCCTATAATTCACCCCTCCACTTT.

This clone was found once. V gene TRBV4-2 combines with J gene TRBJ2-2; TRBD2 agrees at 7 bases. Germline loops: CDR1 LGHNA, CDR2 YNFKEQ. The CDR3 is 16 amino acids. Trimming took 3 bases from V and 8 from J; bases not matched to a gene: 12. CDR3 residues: CASSQSPLSGQGELFF. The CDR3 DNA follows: TGTGCCAGCAGCCAGAGCCCTCTTAGCGGGCAAGGGGAGCTGTTTTTT.

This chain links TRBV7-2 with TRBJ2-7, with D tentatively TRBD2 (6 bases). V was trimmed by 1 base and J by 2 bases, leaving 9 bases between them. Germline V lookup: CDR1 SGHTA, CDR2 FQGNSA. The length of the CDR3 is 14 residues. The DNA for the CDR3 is TGTGCCAGCAGCTTAGGCGGGGTACCCTACGAGCAGTACTTC. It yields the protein CASSLGGVPYEQYF.

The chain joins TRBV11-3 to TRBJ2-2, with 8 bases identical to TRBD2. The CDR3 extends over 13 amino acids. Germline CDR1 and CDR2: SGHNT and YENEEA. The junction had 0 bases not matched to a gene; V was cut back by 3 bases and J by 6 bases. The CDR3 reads CASSFSGAGELFF. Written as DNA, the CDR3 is TGTGCCAGCAGCTTTAGCGGGGCCGGGGAGCTGTTTTTT. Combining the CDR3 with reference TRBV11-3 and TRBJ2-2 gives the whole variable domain EAGVVQSPRYKIIEKKQPVAFWCNPISGHNTLYWYLQNLGQGPELLIRYENEEAVDDSQLPKDRFSAERLKGVDSTLKIQPAELGDSAVYLCASSFSGAGELFFGEGSRLTVL.

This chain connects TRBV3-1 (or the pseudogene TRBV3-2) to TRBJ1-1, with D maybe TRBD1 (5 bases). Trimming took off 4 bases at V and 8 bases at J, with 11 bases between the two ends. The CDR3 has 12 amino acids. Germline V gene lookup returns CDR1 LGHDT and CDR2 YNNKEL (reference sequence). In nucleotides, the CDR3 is TGTGCCAGCAGCCCCAGGGCCAGGGAAGCTTTCTTT. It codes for CASSPRAREAFF.